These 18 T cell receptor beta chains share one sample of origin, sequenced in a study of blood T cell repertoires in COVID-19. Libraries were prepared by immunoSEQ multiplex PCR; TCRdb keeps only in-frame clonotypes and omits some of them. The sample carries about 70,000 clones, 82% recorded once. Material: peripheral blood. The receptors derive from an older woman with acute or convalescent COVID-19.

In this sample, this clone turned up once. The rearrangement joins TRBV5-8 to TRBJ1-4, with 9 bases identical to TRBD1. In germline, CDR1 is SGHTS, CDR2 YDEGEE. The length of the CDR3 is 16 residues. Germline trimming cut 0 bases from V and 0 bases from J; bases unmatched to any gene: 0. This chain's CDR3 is CASSLGTGATNEKLFF. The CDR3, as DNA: TGTGCCAGCAGCTTGGGGACAGGGGCAACTAATGAAAAACTGTTTTTT.

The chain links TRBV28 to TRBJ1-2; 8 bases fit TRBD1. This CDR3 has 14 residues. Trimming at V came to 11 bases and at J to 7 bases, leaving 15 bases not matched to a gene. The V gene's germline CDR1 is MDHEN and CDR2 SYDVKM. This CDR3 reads CAAGAGGMGGGYTF. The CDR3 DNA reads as TGTGCCGCGGGGGCAGGGGGCATGGGAGGTGGCTACACCTTC.

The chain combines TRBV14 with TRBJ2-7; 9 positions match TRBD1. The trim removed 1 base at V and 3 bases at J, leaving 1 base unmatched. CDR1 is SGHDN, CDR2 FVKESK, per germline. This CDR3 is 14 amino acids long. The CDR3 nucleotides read TGTGCCAGCAGCCAAGGGACAGGGGTCTACGAGCAGTACTTC. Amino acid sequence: CASSQGTGVYEQYF.

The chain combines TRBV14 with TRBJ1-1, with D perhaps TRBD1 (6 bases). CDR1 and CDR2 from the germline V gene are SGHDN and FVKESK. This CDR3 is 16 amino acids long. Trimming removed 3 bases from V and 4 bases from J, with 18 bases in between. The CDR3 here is CASSHTETWGRTEAFF. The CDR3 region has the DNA TGTGCCAGCAGCCACACGGAGACTTGGGGGCGCACTGAAGCTTTCTTT.

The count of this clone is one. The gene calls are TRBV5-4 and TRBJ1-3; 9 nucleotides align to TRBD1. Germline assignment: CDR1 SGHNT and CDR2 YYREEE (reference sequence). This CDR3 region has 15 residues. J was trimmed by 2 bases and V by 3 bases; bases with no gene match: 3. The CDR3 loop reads CASSSRTGAGNTIYF. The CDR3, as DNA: TGTGCCAGCAGCTCCCGGACAGGGGCTGGAAACACCATATATTTT.

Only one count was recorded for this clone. The CDR3 bases are TGTGCCAGCAGCTTATCGGCGGAGCGGAACACTGAAGCTTTCTTT. Its protein is CASSLSAERNTEAFF. This chain uses TRBV7-2 with TRBJ1-1; unclear D gene. Between the trimmed V and J ends, which lost 2 bases and 1 base, there was a span of 11 bases. The germline gives CDR1 SGHTA, CDR2 FQGNSA. The CDR3 is made up of 15 amino acids.

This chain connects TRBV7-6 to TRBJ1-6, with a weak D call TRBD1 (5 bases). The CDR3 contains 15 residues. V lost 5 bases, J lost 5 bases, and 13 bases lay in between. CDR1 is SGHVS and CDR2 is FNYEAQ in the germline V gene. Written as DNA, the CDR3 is TGTGCCAGCAGCGAAGCCCAGGGTAATAATTCACCCCTCCACTTT. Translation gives CASSEAQGNNSPLHF.

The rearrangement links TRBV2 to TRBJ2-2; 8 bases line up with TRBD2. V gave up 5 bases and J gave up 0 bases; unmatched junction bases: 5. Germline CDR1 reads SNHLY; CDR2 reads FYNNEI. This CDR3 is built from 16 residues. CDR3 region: CASSREGLANTGELFF. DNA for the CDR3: TGTGCCAGCAGTCGGGAGGGACTTGCGAACACCGGGGAGCTGTTTTTT. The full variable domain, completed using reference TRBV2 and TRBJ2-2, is EPEVTQTPSHQVTQMGQEVILRCVPISNHLYFYWYRQILGQKVEFLVSFYNNEISEKSEIFDDQFSVERPDGSNFTLKIRSTKLEDSAMYFCASSREGLANTGELFFGEGSRLTVL.

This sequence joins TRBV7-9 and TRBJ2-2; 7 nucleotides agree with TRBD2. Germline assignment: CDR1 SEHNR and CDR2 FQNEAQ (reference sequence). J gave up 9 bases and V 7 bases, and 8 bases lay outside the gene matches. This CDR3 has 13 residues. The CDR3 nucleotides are TGTGCCAGCAACACCGCGGGAGACCGGGAGCTGTTTTTT. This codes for CASNTAGDRELFF.

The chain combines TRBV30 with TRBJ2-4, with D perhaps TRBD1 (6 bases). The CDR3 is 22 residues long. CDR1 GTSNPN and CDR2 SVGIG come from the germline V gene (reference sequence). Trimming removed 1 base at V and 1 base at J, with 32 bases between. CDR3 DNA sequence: TGTGCCTGGAGTGCCACGGCAGGGGACCAACCCGGCCGATACTTGGCCAAAAACATTCAGTACTTC. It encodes CAWSATAGDQPGRYLAKNIQYF.

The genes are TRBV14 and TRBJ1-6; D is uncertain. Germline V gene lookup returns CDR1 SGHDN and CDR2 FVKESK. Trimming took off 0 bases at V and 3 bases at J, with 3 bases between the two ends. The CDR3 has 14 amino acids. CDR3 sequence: CASSQESYNSPLHF. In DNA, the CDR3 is TGTGCCAGCAGCCAAGAGAGCTATAATTCACCCCTCCACTTT.

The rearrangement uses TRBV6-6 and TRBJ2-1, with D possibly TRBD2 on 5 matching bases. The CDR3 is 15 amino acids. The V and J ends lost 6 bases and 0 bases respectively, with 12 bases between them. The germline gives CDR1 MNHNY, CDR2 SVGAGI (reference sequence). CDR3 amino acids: CASSPLRGSYNEQFF. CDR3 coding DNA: TGTGCCAGCAGCCCCCTCCGGGGCTCCTACAATGAGCAGTTCTTC.

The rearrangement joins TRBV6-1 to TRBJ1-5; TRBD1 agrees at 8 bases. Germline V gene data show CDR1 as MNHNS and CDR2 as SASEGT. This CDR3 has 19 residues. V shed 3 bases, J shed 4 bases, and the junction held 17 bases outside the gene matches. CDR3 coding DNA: TGTGCCAGCAGTGAGTTTAGGGACAGGAGTATAACTAGGAATCAGCCCCAGCATTTT. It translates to CASSEFRDRSITRNQPQHF.

CDR3 DNA sequence: TGTGCCAGCAGCCAACCGGACAGGCTGAACACTGAAGCTTTCTTT. This codes for CASSQPDRLNTEAFF. This rearrangement joins TRBV5-5 to TRBJ1-1; 7 bases are a match to TRBD1. This CDR3 is built from 15 residues. Germline CDR1 and CDR2: SGHKS and YYEKEE (reference sequence). Unmatched junction bases numbered 6, after V lost 4 bases and J lost 0 bases.

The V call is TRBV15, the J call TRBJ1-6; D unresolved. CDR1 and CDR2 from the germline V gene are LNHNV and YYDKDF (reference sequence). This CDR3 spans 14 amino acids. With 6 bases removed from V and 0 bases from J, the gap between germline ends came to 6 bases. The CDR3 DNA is TGTGCCACCAGTACAAGCTCCTATAATTCACCCCTCCACTTT. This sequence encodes CATSTSSYNSPLHF.

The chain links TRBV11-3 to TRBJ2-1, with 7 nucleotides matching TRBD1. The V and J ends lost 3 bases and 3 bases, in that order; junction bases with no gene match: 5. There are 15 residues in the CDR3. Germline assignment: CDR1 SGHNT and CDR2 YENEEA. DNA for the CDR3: TGTGCCAGCAGCTTTGAGGGGGACAGCTACAATGAGCAGTTCTTC. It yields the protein CASSFEGDSYNEQFF. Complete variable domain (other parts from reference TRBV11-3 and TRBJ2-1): EAGVVQSPRYKIIEKKQPVAFWCNPISGHNTLYWYLQNLGQGPELLIRYENEEAVDDSQLPKDRFSAERLKGVDSTLKIQPAELGDSAVYLCASSFEGDSYNEQFFGPGTRLTVL.

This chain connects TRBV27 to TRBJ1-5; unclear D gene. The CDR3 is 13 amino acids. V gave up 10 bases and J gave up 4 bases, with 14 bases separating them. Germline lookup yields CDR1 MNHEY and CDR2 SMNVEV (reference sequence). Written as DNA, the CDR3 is TGTGCCACCTCCATCGACGGGAATCAGCCCCAGCATTTT. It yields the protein CATSIDGNQPQHF.

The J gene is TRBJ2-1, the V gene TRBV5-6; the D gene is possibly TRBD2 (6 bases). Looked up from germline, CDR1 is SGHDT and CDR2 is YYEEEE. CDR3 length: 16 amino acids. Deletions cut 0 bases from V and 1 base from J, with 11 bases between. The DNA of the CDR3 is TGTGCCAGCAGCTTGGCTTCCGGGGGATCCTACAATGAGCAGTTCTTC. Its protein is CASSLASGGSYNEQFF.